Listed below are T cell receptor beta chains from one sample, sequenced in a study of blood T cell repertoires in COVID-19. TCRdb keeps only in-frame clones here, not all; method: immunoSEQ multiplex PCR. The sample includes hundreds of thousands of clones, approximately 88% of them seen just once. Sequenced input: PBMCs or T cells enriched from blood (not recorded which). The receptors were sampled from a woman in her 40s who had recovered from COVID-19. Each CDR3 is given with its conserved first and last residue. The D gene is left open where the match is weak. Size tells how often a clone was seen (once, few, many) or the class of an expanded clone, and some rows leave it out.

v_gene: TRBV5-1; j_gene: TRBJ2-7; d_gene: .; abundance: .; CDR3nt: TGCGCCAGCAGCCCCGACAGGACGTCCTACGAGCAGTACTTC; CDR3aa: CASSPDRTSYEQYF
v_gene: TRBV29-1; j_gene: TRBJ1-1; d_gene: TRBD1; abundance: .; CDR3nt: TGCAGCGTAGGACAGGCAAGCACTGAAGCTTTCTTT; CDR3aa: CSVGQASTEAFF
v_gene: TRBV5-4; j_gene: TRBJ2-5; d_gene: TRBD1; abundance: .; CDR3nt: TGTGCCAGCAGCTGGGAGACAGGGGGCGGAGAGACCCAGTACTTC; CDR3aa: CASSWETGGGETQYF
v_gene: TRBV11-2; j_gene: TRBJ1-1; d_gene: TRBD1; abundance: .; CDR3nt: TGTGCCAGCAGCTTCAGACAGGGGACCCACACTGAAGCTTTCTTT; CDR3aa: CASSFRQGTHTEAFF
v_gene: TRBV12-3/TRBV12-4; j_gene: TRBJ1-2; d_gene: .; abundance: .; CDR3nt: TGTGCCAGCACCGACAGCTTTGAGGGCTACACCTTC; CDR3aa: CASTDSFEGYTF
v_gene: TRBV6-6; j_gene: TRBJ2-1; d_gene: TRBD2; abundance: .; CDR3nt: TGTGCCAGCAGTTACTCGAGCAGCGGGAGTGAACATGAGCAGTTCTTC; CDR3aa: CASSYSSSGSEHEQFF
v_gene: TRBV2; j_gene: TRBJ2-1; d_gene: TRBD2; abundance: .; CDR3nt: TGTGCCAGCAAGAGGGACGGGACCGGGACTAGCGGGAGAGGACAGCAGTTCTTC; CDR3aa: CASKRDGTGTSGRGQQFF
v_gene: TRBV29-1; j_gene: TRBJ1-2; d_gene: TRBD1; abundance: .; CDR3nt: TGCAGCGTTCGGAAACAGGGGGGAGACTATGGCTACACCTTC; CDR3aa: CSVRKQGGDYGYTF
v_gene: TRBV5-1; j_gene: TRBJ2-1; d_gene: .; abundance: .; CDR3nt: TGCGCCAGCAGCTTGGGGGTAGCGGACAATGAGCAGTTCTTC; CDR3aa: CASSLGVADNEQFF
v_gene: TRBV7-2; j_gene: TRBJ2-6; d_gene: TRBD1; abundance: .; CDR3nt: TGTGCCAGCAGCTTGACAGGGGGCGCTGGGGCCAACGTCCTGACTTTC; CDR3aa: CASSLTGGAGANVLTF
v_gene: TRBV27; j_gene: TRBJ2-7; d_gene: .; abundance: few; CDR3nt: TGTGCCAGCAGTTTCCGGCGCCAAGGGGGTAGCGGGTACGAGCAGTACTTC; CDR3aa: CASSFRRQGGSGYEQYF
v_gene: TRBV9; j_gene: TRBJ1-1; d_gene: .; abundance: .; CDR3nt: TGTGCCAGCAGCGTAGTCGCGTTCACTGAAGCTTTCTTT; CDR3aa: CASSVVAFTEAFF
v_gene: TRBV5-5; j_gene: TRBJ2-1; d_gene: TRBD2; abundance: .; CDR3nt: TGTGCCAGCAGCTTAAGACTAGCGGAGGTCAATGAGCAGTTCTTC; CDR3aa: CASSLRLAEVNEQFF
v_gene: TRBV25-1; j_gene: TRBJ1-4; d_gene: .; abundance: .; CDR3nt: TGTGCCAGCAGGCTGGGCACAACTAATGAAAAACTGTTTTTT; CDR3aa: CASRLGTTNEKLFF
v_gene: TRBV9; j_gene: TRBJ2-1; d_gene: TRBD2; abundance: .; CDR3nt: TGTGCCAGCAGCGTACCCCCTAGCGGGAGGGCCCTCAATGAGCAGTTCTTC; CDR3aa: CASSVPPSGRALNEQFF
v_gene: TRBV15; j_gene: TRBJ1-1; d_gene: .; abundance: .; CDR3nt: TGTGCCACCAGCCTCATGGCAGAGAACACTGAAGCTTTCTTT; CDR3aa: CATSLMAENTEAFF
v_gene: TRBV30; j_gene: TRBJ2-1; d_gene: TRBD2; abundance: .; CDR3nt: TGTGCCTGCCGAGGACTAGCGGGACAAACCGCCTACAATGAGCAGTTCTTC; CDR3aa: CACRGLAGQTAYNEQFF